This T cell receptor (beta chain) was recorded in a study of blood T cell repertoires in COVID-19. Study overall: Nucleic acid was either cDNA or gDNA, and it came from T cells, B-cell-depleted T cells, or PBMCs.

In germline, CDR1 is SGHAT, CDR2 FQNNGV. The CDR3 covers 15 residues. V lost 4 bases, J lost 9 bases, and 9 bases stayed unmatched. Using immunoSEQ multiplex PCR, the repertoire was profiled, and TCRdb retains in-frame clones only, with some absent. The sample holds a few hundred thousand clones, 80% to 85% seen once. Participants were aged about 18 to 100 years from about two dozen US areas. This clone was observed a few times. The V call is TRBV11-2, the J call TRBJ2-7; 13 bases agree with TRBD2. The clonotype was recovered from a woman aged 50 to 60 who had recovered from COVID-19. Sequencing was done on a sample of PBMCs or T cells enriched from blood (not recorded which). This CDR3 reads CASSSTRTSGGGQYF. The CDR3 DNA reads TGTGCCAGCAGCTCTACGCGGACTAGCGGGGGCGGGCAGTACTTC. The full variable domain, its missing parts supplied by reference TRBV11-2 and TRBJ2-7, is EAGVAQSPRYKIIEKRQSVAFWCNPISGHATLYWYQQILGQGPKLLIQFQNNGVVDDSQLPKDRFSAERLKGVDSTLKIQPAKLEDSAVYLCASSSTRTSGGGQYFGPGTRLTVT.